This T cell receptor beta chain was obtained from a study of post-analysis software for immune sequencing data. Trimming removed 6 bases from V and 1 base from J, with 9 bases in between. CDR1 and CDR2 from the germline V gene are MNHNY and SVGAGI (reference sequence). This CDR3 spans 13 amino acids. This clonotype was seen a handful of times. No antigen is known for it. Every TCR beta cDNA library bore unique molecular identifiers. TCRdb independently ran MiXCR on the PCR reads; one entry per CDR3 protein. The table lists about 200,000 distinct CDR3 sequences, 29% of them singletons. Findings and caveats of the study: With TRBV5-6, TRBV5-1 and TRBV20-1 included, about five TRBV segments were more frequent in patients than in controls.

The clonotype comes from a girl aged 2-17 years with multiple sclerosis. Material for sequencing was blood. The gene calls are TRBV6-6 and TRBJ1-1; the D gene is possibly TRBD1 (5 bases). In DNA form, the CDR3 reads TGTGCCAGCAGCCACAGGCGGAACACTGAAGCTTTCTTT. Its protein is CASSHRRNTEAFF.